Described below is a single T cell receptor (beta chain) sequence and its context. Methods used by the authors: For nucleated cells, counts were estimated from reference gene primer amplification. Sequencing was performed with immunoSEQ multiplex PCR; in TCRdb, only in-frame clones are kept and a portion is missing. The V and J calls and the clone size are those of that table, but D and trimming were determined from the DNA. The sample shows around 280,000 clones, roughly 86% of them seen only once. This record comes from a study of blood T cell repertoires in COVID-19. For the study at large: Collection of acute and convalescent COVID-19 samples took place in the United States, Italy and Spain. T cells, B-cell-depleted T cells, or PBMCs provided the cDNA or gDNA that served as material.

Patients at the Seattle site were enrolled during active infection and followed longitudinally. In germline, CDR1 is ENHRY, CDR2 SYGVKD. The CDR3 runs to 12 residues. V lost 9 bases to trimming and J lost 2 bases, with 8 bases between them. The specimen sequenced was peripheral blood. This receptor was obtained from a woman in her twenties or thirties with COVID-19, enrolled during active disease. This chain uses TRBV10-3 with TRBJ1-3, with D maybe TRBD1 (6 bases). DNA of the CDR3: TGTGCCATACAGGGTGCTGGAAACACCATATATTTT. Encoded protein: CAIQGAGNTIYF.